Listed below are T cell receptor beta chains from one sample, sequenced in a study of T cells in Graves' hyperthyroidism and ophthalmopathy. In TCRdb, the multiplex PCR reads were re-called with MiXCR into one record per CDR3 protein. The table includes about 590,000 distinct CDR3 sequences, 14% detected once. The sample consisted of blood. The source of these receptors is a woman between 18 and 30 years old with Graves' ophthalmopathy. The CDR3 runs from the conserved cysteine through the conserved F or W. D genes are given only for firm matches. Size values are once, few and many counts, or a class for expanded clones, and some rows have none.

size	V	J	D	CDR3	DNA
many	TRBV2	TRBJ1-5	.	CASSESWGDYQPQHF	TGTGCCAGCAGTGAAAGTTGGGGAGATTATCAGCCCCAGCATTTT
many	TRBV20-1	TRBJ2-1	TRBD2	CSARLAGARYNEQFF	TGCAGTGCTAGATTAGCGGGAGCGCGCTACAATGAGCAGTTCTTC
many	TRBV6-2/TRBV6-3	TRBJ2-1	.	CASSGSDRPPFPPYNEQFF	TGTGCCAGCAGTGGTTCCGACCGCCCTCCATTCCCTCCCTACAATGAGCAGTTCTTC
.	TRBV5-1	TRBJ2-1	.	CASSPTDSDSARGYNEQFF	TGCGCCAGCAGCCCGACCGACTCAGACTCAGCGAGGGGTTACAATGAGCAGTTCTTC
many	TRBV27	TRBJ2-1	TRBD2	CASSTQAGLGYNEQFF	TGTGCCAGCAGTACCCAAGCGGGACTGGGCTACAATGAGCAGTTCTTC
few	TRBV5-5	TRBJ1-5	TRBD1	CASSWELGTGGNQPQHF	TGTGCCAGCAGCTGGGAGTTAGGGACAGGGGGCAATCAGCCCCAGCATTTT
many	TRBV20-1	TRBJ2-7	TRBD1	CSAPGQADYEQYF	TGCAGTGCTCCTGGACAGGCTGACTACGAGCAGTACTTC
many	TRBV30	TRBJ2-7	.	CAWSLTESSYEQYF	TGTGCCTGGAGTTTAACAGAATCCTCCTACGAGCAGTACTTC
many	TRBV7-2	TRBJ1-1	.	CASSPSQNTEAFF	TGTGCCAGCAGCCCTTCACAAAACACTGAAGCTTTCTTT
many	TRBV28	TRBJ2-7	.	CASSLEGEVYEQYF	TGTGCCAGCAGTTTAGAAGGGGAGGTCTACGAGCAGTACTTC
many	TRBV27	TRBJ2-6	.	CASSTDGLSGANVLTF	TGTGCCAGCAGTACGGACGGCCTCTCTGGGGCCAACGTCCTGACTTTC
.	TRBV20-1	TRBJ2-2	.	CSARPTGPNTGELFF	TGCAGTGCTAGACCTACAGGGCCGAACACCGGGGAGCTGTTTTTT
.	TRBV29-1	TRBJ2-7	.	CSVVPADYTTDREQYF	TGCAGCGTAGTACCGGCGGACTACACCACAGATAGGGAGCAGTACTTC
.	TRBV19	TRBJ2-2	.	CASRPLPGELFF	TGTGCCAGCCGCCCCCTGCCCGGGGAGCTGTTTTTT
many	TRBV28	TRBJ2-1	.	CASSFGGTGGYNEQFF	TGTGCCAGCAGTTTTGGGGGGACTGGGGGTTACAATGAGCAGTTCTTC
many	TRBV6-1	TRBJ1-1	.	CASSYRQTLMNTEAFF	TGTGCCAGCAGTTATCGACAGACACTAATGAACACTGAAGCTTTCTTT
.	TRBV27	TRBJ2-4	.	CASQPEGRVDKNIQYF	TGTGCCAGCCAACCTGAAGGCAGGGTGGACAAAAACATTCAGTACTTC
.	TRBV29-1	TRBJ2-1	TRBD1	CSVQKRDSSYEQFF	TGCAGCGTCCAAAAAAGGGACAGCTCCTACGAGCAGTTCTTC
many	TRBV9	TRBJ1-6	.	CASSVGAAWDSPLHF	TGTGCCAGCAGCGTAGGGGCGGCGTGGGATTCACCCCTCCACTTT
.	TRBV10-3	TRBJ2-5	.	CATRTIQETQYF	TGTGCCACGCGGACCATCCAAGAGACCCAGTACTTC
.	TRBV28	TRBJ2-7	TRBD2	CASSSLSGKGSYEQYF	TGTGCCAGCAGCTCACTTAGCGGGAAAGGGTCCTACGAGCAGTACTTC
few	TRBV28	TRBJ2-7	.	CASSAIYEQYF	TGTGCCAGCAGTGCTATTTACGAGCAGTACTTC
many	TRBV11-3	TRBJ2-3	.	CASSPDWGPHTDTQYF	TGTGCCAGCAGCCCGGACTGGGGGCCCCACACAGATACGCAGTATTTT
few	TRBV24-1	TRBJ1-4	.	CATSESGSDEKLFF	TGTGCCACCAGTGAATCAGGCTCTGATGAAAAACTGTTTTTT
.	TRBV10-2	TRBJ1-1	.	CASGLAGETEAFF	TGCGCCAGCGGCTTGGCAGGGGAAACTGAAGCTTTCTTT
.	TRBV6-1	TRBJ2-3	.	CASSDIGNTDTQYF	TGTGCCAGCAGCGATATAGGGAACACAGATACGCAGTATTTT
many	TRBV5-1	TRBJ2-3	.	CASSLRLGSVRADTQYF	TGCGCCAGCAGCTTGAGGTTGGGGAGTGTCCGCGCAGATACGCAGTATTTT
many	TRBV6-1	TRBJ2-5	TRBD1	CASKRGTGLQETQYF	TGTGCCAGCAAGCGCGGGACAGGGCTCCAAGAGACCCAGTACTTC
.	TRBV5-4	TRBJ2-2	.	CASSLVGGGGAGELFF	TGTGCCAGCAGCTTGGTCGGCGGAGGGGGGGCCGGGGAGCTGTTTTTT
many	TRBV20-1	TRBJ2-1	TRBD2	CSARRSSGRAGNEQFF	TGCAGTGCTCGGAGAAGTAGCGGGAGGGCGGGGAATGAGCAGTTCTTC
many	TRBV13	TRBJ2-7	.	CASSLQSGRSYYEQYF	TGTGCCAGCAGCTTGCAGAGCGGACGGTCGTACTACGAGCAGTACTTC
once	TRBV5-1	TRBJ1-3	TRBD1	CASSSEGTGLPSSGNTIYF	TGCGCCAGCAGCTCGGAGGGGACAGGTCTTCCGAGCTCTGGAAACACCATATATTTT
few	TRBV30	TRBJ1-1	.	CARSASLRSEAFF	TGTGCCCGGAGTGCGTCTCTGAGGTCTGAAGCTTTCTTT